Listed here are 28 T cell receptor beta chains from one sample, sequenced in a study of shared clonotypes between healthy human individuals. TCRdb's table, derived via immunoSEQ multiplex PCR, lists solely in-frame clones and lacks some. Of 950,000 to 1,100,000 clones listed, around 76% are singletons. Sample: memory CD4+ T cells sorted from blood. Subset described: CD45RA-negative fraction. The receptors derive from a man in his late teens or twenties in good health.

The chain has TRBV27 and TRBJ2-7, with 8 bases lining up with TRBD2. Germline CDR1 reads MNHEY; CDR2 reads SMNVEV (reference sequence). This CDR3 contains 15 residues. Trimming took 1 base from V and 4 from J; bases not matched to a gene: 6. The CDR3 DNA is TGTGCCAGCAGTTTATATCCAGCGGGAGCTTACGAGCAGTACTTC. Its protein is CASSLYPAGAYEQYF.

The chain recombines TRBV5-1 with TRBJ2-5; 8 positions agree with TRBD1. J was trimmed by 5 bases and V by 0 bases; bases with no gene match: 9. This CDR3 contains 16 residues. CDR1 is SGHRS and CDR2 is YFSETQ in the germline V gene. In DNA, the CDR3 is TGCGCCAGCAGCTTGGTAGGACAGGGTCTCAGGGAGACCCAGTACTTC. This sequence encodes CASSLVGQGLRETQYF.

A word on this clone: The sample carries other DNA sequences with the same CDR3. The chain links TRBV4-1 to TRBJ1-2; no definite D call. This CDR3 region has 15 residues. CDR1 and CDR2 from the germline V gene are MGHRA and YSYEKL. Trimming stripped 0 bases from V and 0 bases from J, with 8 bases between. In DNA form, the CDR3 reads TGCGCCAGCAGCCAAGATTCGGCCGCTAACTATGGCTACACCTTC. It codes for CASSQDSAANYGYTF.

CDR3 loop: CASSPRQGPYNEQFF. CDR3 DNA sequence: TGTGCCAGCTCACCACGGCAGGGCCCCTACAATGAGCAGTTCTTC. This chain connects TRBV18 to TRBJ2-1, with D perhaps matching TRBD1 (5 bases). CDR1 is KGHSH and CDR2 is LQKENI in the germline V gene. This CDR3 region has 15 residues. Between the trimmed V and J ends, which lost 1 base and 2 bases, there was a span of 9 bases.

The V gene is TRBV7-2, the J gene TRBJ1-5; 8 bases fit TRBD1. Germline V gene data show CDR1 as SGHTA and CDR2 as FQGNSA. This CDR3 has 14 amino acids. Trimming removed 1 base from V and 6 bases from J; junction bases left unmatched: 2. The DNA for the CDR3 is TGTGCCAGCAGCTTAGACACAGGGGGTCAGCCCCAGCATTTT. Encoded protein: CASSLDTGGQPQHF.

This sequence joins TRBV27 and TRBJ2-7, with 7 nucleotides matching TRBD2. Trimming removed 3 bases from V and 7 bases from J; junction bases left unmatched: 3. The germline CDR1 and CDR2 sequences are MNHEY and SMNVEV (reference sequence). The CDR3 is made up of 12 amino acids. Here the CDR3 DNA reads TGTGCCAGCAGTTTCATCGGGAGGGAGCAGTACTTC. This sequence encodes CASSFIGREQYF.

The chain is built from TRBV7-9 and TRBJ2-5; 11 positions match TRBD2. This CDR3 spans 16 amino acids. Germline V gene data show CDR1 as SEHNR and CDR2 as FQNEAQ (reference sequence). The V segment lost 1 base and the J segment 4 bases; nucleotides outside the gene matches: 5. The CDR3 DNA reads TGTGCCAGCAGCTTAGGCCTAGCGGGGGGCAGAGAGACCCAGTACTTC. It encodes CASSLGLAGGRETQYF.

J is TRBJ2-3 and V is TRBV29-1; TRBD2 might be the D (7 bases). V was cut by 4 bases and J by 2 bases, with 16 bases left in between. Germline values: CDR1 SQVTM, CDR2 ANQGSEA. The CDR3 has 15 amino acids. Written as DNA, the CDR3 is TGCAGCGTTGCGGGGGGCCGGCAAAACACAGATACGCAGTATTTT. It is translated as CSVAGGRQNTDTQYF.

The rearrangement uses TRBV6-4 and TRBJ1-6, with a weak D call TRBD1 (5 bases). The V end was cut by 8 bases, the J end by 13 bases, with 24 bases between. Germline V CDR1 and CDR2: MRHNA, SNTAGT. The CDR3 extends over 15 amino acids. CDR3: CASRKDRDSAYPLHF. The CDR3 DNA reads TGTGCCAGCCGAAAAGATAGAGACAGCGCTTATCCCCTCCACTTT.

This clone has just one count. The chain has TRBV4-3 and TRBJ2-2; 7 nucleotides align to TRBD2. The CDR3 has 16 residues. Germline values: CDR1 LGHNA, CDR2 YSLEER. V shed 1 base, J shed 13 bases, and the junction held 15 bases outside the gene matches. DNA for the CDR3: TGCGCCAGCAGCCAAGCGTATAGCGGGCCGCCCCAGCGGCTGTTTTTT. It is translated as CASSQAYSGPPQRLFF.

V gene TRBV4-3 combines with J gene TRBJ1-6, with D uncertain. V lost 1 base and J 4 bases, leaving 5 bases between the germline ends. Per germline, CDR1 LGHNA and CDR2 YSLEER. The CDR3 has 14 amino acids. The CDR3 DNA is TGCGCCAGCAGCCAAGGGCGTTATAATTCACCCCTCCACTTT. Translated, it gives CASSQGRYNSPLHF.

This clone was recorded a few times. The chain recombines TRBV10-1 with TRBJ1-6; D possibly corresponds to TRBD1 (6 bases). The ends were cut back, 7 bases at V and 7 bases at J, with 14 bases in the middle. CDR1 and CDR2 from the germline V gene are WNHNN and SYGVQD (reference sequence). CDR3 length: 14 residues. The CDR3 loop is CASKGQSDNSPLHF. The CDR3, as DNA: TGCGCCAGCAAAGGACAGTCCGACAATTCACCCCTCCACTTT.

The chain joins TRBV19 to TRBJ2-1, with 7 bases that match TRBD1. Germline assignment: CDR1 LNHDA and CDR2 SQIVND (reference sequence). CDR3 length: 17 residues. J gave up 0 bases and V 7 bases, and 12 bases lay outside the gene matches. DNA for the CDR3: TGTGCCAGTAAACCCCCGCCAGGGACAGACTCCTACAATGAGCAGTTCTTC. Residues: CASKPPPGTDSYNEQFF.

As regards this clone: One end of the junction is discordant with germline, which a read error may explain. The chain recombines TRBV7-7 with TRBJ2-5; 13 nucleotides line up with TRBD2. The V gene's germline CDR1 is SSHAT and CDR2 FNYEAQ (reference sequence). This CDR3 is 17 amino acids long. The CDR3 DNA follows: TGTGCTAGCAGCAAGGGACTAGCGGGAAAGTCAGGAGAGACCCAGTACTTC. Its translation: CASSKGLAGKSGETQYF. Full variable domain (missing parts from reference TRBV7-7 and TRBJ2-5): GAGVSQSPRYKVTKRGQDVTLRCDPISSHATLYWYQQALGQGPEFLTYFNYEAQPDKSGLPSDRFSAERPEGSISTLTIQRTEQRDSAMYRCASSKGLAGKSGETQYFGPGTRLLVL.

The V call is TRBV18, the J call TRBJ1-1, with D hard to call. CDR1 and CDR2 (germline): KGHSH, LQKENI. V lost 0 bases and J lost 7, with 12 bases in between. This CDR3 has 14 residues. DNA of the CDR3: TGTGCCAGCTCACCACCGGGCAGAAAAGGTGAAGCTTTCTTT. Translation gives CASSPPGRKGEAFF.

Notes on this clone: This likely came from a read error, as a far larger clone is one base away. V gene TRBV4-1 combines with J gene TRBJ1-1; D is ambiguous. Germline V gene sequence: CDR1 MGHRA, CDR2 YSYEKL. Trimming stripped 0 bases from V and 4 bases from J, with 21 bases between. The CDR3 runs to 18 residues. CDR3 protein: CASSQEIRVQSSSTEAFF. The CDR3 DNA follows: TGCGCCAGCAGCCAAGAGATCCGCGTACAGAGCTCGAGCACTGAAGCTTTCTTT.

This clone came up a few times. At one end the junction does not follow the germline gene, possibly because of a read error. This chain joins TRBV5-1 and TRBJ2-1, with TRBD2 identical over 9 bases. The CDR3 length is 16 residues. Germline V lookup: CDR1 SGHRS, CDR2 YFSETQ. Written as DNA, the CDR3 is TGCGCCAGCAGGTCTAGCGGGACCTCTACAATGAATGTGCAGTTCTTC. Translation gives CASRSSGTSTMNVQFF.

This chain connects TRBV7-2 to TRBJ1-1; possibly TRBD1 for D (6 bases). Germline V gives CDR1 SGHTA, CDR2 FQGNSA. Trimming took off 5 bases at V and 2 bases at J, with 12 bases between the two ends. The CDR3 length is 14 residues. CDR3 nucleotide sequence: TGTGCCAGCAGCGGGGGACAACTTAACACTGAAGCTTTCTTT. This encodes CASSGGQLNTEAFF. The full variable domain, in which reference TRBV7-2 and TRBJ1-1 provide the parts outside the CDR3, is GAGVSQSPSNKVTEKGKDVELRCDPISGHTALYWYRQSLGQGLEFLIYFQGNSAPDKSGLPSDRFSAERTGGSVSTLTIQRTQQEDSAVYLCASSGGQLNTEAFFGQGTRLTVV.

The V and J genes are TRBV18 and TRBJ1-3; TRBD1 matches at 7 bases. The germline V gene encodes CDR1 KGHSH and CDR2 LQKENI. This CDR3 region has 13 residues. Trimming at V came to 3 bases and at J to 4 bases, leaving 0 bases not matched to a gene. The CDR3 coding sequence is TGTGCCAGCTCACCGGACAGGGGAAACACCATATATTTT. Its protein is CASSPDRGNTIYF.

As concerns this clone: Other DNA sequences in the sample encode the same CDR3. This chain links TRBV7-2 with TRBJ2-6, with D perhaps being TRBD1 or TRBD2 (5 bases each). Germline CDR1 reads SGHTA; CDR2 reads FQGNSA. V lost 1 base and J 1 base, leaving 5 bases between the germline ends. This CDR3 has 15 amino acids. The CDR3 DNA reads as TGTGCCAGCAGCTTAGGGGGGTCTGGGGCCAACGTCCTGACTTTC. The encoded protein is CASSLGGSGANVLTF.

The J gene is TRBJ1-2, the V gene TRBV30; possibly TRBD1 for D (5 bases). V was cut by 3 bases and J by 3 bases, with 17 bases left in between. The CDR3 runs 15 residues. CDR1 GTSNPN and CDR2 SVGIG come from the germline V gene (reference sequence). DNA of the CDR3: TGTGCCTGGAGCCCCTTCTCGGGGGGGTACTATGGCTACACCTTC. Amino acids: CAWSPFSGGYYGYTF.

The V and J genes are TRBV7-8 and TRBJ2-1; unclear D gene. The germline V gene has CDR1 SGHVS and CDR2 FQNEAQ. V gave up 0 bases and J gave up 9 bases, with 6 bases separating them. The CDR3 runs 12 residues. The CDR3 coding sequence is TGTGCCAGCAGCTTAGCTTTTGGTGAGCAGTTCTTC. It translates to CASSLAFGEQFF.

J is TRBJ1-2 and V is TRBV19; D is possibly TRBD1 (6 bases). The CDR3 runs to 13 residues. CDR1 and CDR2 (germline): LNHDA, SQIVND (reference sequence). Between the trimmed V and J ends, which lost 5 bases and 5 bases, there was a span of 12 bases. DNA of the CDR3: TGTGCCAGTAGTTCCCAAGACAGGTATGGCTACACCTTC. Its protein is CASSSQDRYGYTF.

The CDR3 protein is CASSPEVSNYGYTF. The CDR3 nucleotides are TGTGCCAGCAGTCCGGAGGTATCTAACTATGGCTACACCTTC. The chain combines TRBV2 with TRBJ1-2; D unclear. The CDR3 is made up of 14 amino acids. The V gene lost 5 bases and the J gene lost 0 bases, with 10 bases spanning the gap. CDR1 is SNHLY and CDR2 is FYNNEI in the germline V gene.

The chain uses TRBV2 and TRBJ1-1, with D perhaps TRBD1 (5 bases). The CDR3 totals 13 residues. Deletions cut 7 bases from V and 2 bases from J, with 11 bases between. Germline V gene data show CDR1 as SNHLY and CDR2 as FYNNEI. Here the CDR3 reads CASKRDSNTEAFF. CDR3 in DNA: TGTGCCAGCAAGCGAGACAGCAACACTGAAGCTTTCTTT.

The rearrangement joins TRBV19 to TRBJ2-5; 7 positions match TRBD2. Trimming cost V 3 bases and J 4 bases; bases outside gene matches: 8. Germline CDR1 and CDR2: LNHDA and SQIVND (reference sequence). CDR3 size: 15 residues. CDR3 coding DNA: TGTGCCAGTAGTATTGGGGGGGTTGATCGAGAGACCCAGTACTTC. Translated: CASSIGGVDRETQYF.

This chain connects TRBV5-1 to TRBJ2-5; 7 bases are a match to TRBD2. The V segment lost 0 bases and the J segment 2 bases; nucleotides outside the gene matches: 4. Germline loops: CDR1 SGHRS, CDR2 YFSETQ. The CDR3 has 15 residues. The CDR3 DNA reads TGCGCCAGCAGCTTGGCGGCGGGGGATCAAGAGACCCAGTACTTC. Translated: CASSLAAGDQETQYF.

The V gene is TRBV7-9, the J gene TRBJ1-1; D possibly corresponds to TRBD1 (5 bases). The CDR3 is 15 amino acids. The germline V gene has CDR1 SEHNR and CDR2 FQNEAQ (reference sequence). The ends were cut back, 5 bases at V and 1 base at J, with 14 bases in the middle. The CDR3 DNA is TGTGCCAGCAGCGCGGGGGAGGGAAGGAACACTGAAGCTTTCTTT. It yields the protein CASSAGEGRNTEAFF.